These 17 T cell receptor beta chains were all obtained from the same sample, sequenced in a study of shared clonotypes between healthy human individuals. TCRdb's copy holds only in-frame clones and misses some; the assay was immunoSEQ multiplex PCR. The data contain about 1.5 million clones, roughly 96% of them singletons. The sample taken for sequencing was naive CD4+ T cells sorted from blood. The sample's subset: CD45RA+ positively selected. The receptors were gathered from a man aged 30 to 39 in good health.

Only one count was recorded for this clone. The chain combines TRBV5-1 with TRBJ2-7; 8 bases agree with TRBD2. Germline values: CDR1 SGHRS, CDR2 YFSETQ. V gave up 4 bases and J gave up 2 bases; unmatched junction bases: 8. CDR3 length equals 15 residues. For the CDR3, the DNA is TGCGCCAGCAGCCTGGATGCGGGAGGAACCTACGAGCAGTACTTC. Amino acids: CASSLDAGGTYEQYF.

The CDR3 DNA is TGCGCCAGCAGCTTGAGGCAGGGGCCAGATACGCAGTATTTT. It translates to CASSLRQGPDTQYF. V is TRBV5-1 and J is TRBJ2-3; tentatively, D is TRBD1 (6 bases). Trimming took 1 base from V and 4 from J, leaving 10 bases between them. This CDR3 is built from 14 residues. Germline CDR1 is SGHRS and CDR2 is YFSETQ.

This chain links TRBV7-2 with TRBJ2-7; D possibly uses TRBD1 or TRBD2 (5 bases each). V was trimmed by 5 bases and J by 5 bases, leaving 19 bases between them. Looked up from germline, CDR1 is SGHTA and CDR2 is FQGNSA. The CDR3 is made up of 15 amino acids. The CDR3 loop reads CASSPWPSSGHEQYF. The CDR3 nucleotides are TGTGCCAGCAGCCCTTGGCCCTCCTCGGGGCACGAGCAGTACTTC.

V gene TRBV28 combines with J gene TRBJ1-5, with 7 bases aligning to TRBD1. This CDR3 region has 13 residues. The V and J ends lost 7 bases and 6 bases, in that order; junction bases with no gene match: 6. Germline V gene lookup returns CDR1 MDHEN and CDR2 SYDVKM. DNA of the CDR3: TGTGCCAGCACAGACGGACAGGTTCAGCCCCAGCATTTT. Its protein product is CASTDGQVQPQHF. The full variable domain, completed using reference TRBV28 and TRBJ1-5, is DVKVTQSSRYLVKRTGEKVFLECVQDMDHENMFWYRQDPGLGLRLIYFSYDVKMKEKGDIPEGYSVSREKKERFSLILESASTNQTSMYLCASTDGQVQPQHFGDGTRLSIL.

The chain couples TRBV29-1 to TRBJ2-7; 8 nucleotides align to TRBD2. The CDR3 has 12 amino acids. In germline, CDR1 is SQVTM, CDR2 ANQGSEA. Trimming cost V 7 bases and J 3 bases; bases outside gene matches: 5. The CDR3 sequence: CSARTSRYEQYF. The CDR3 bases are TGCAGCGCCAGGACTAGCCGCTACGAGCAGTACTTC.

The CDR3 DNA is TGTGCCAGCACCAGGACAGGGCTCGGTGGCTACACCTTC. Its translation: CASTRTGLGGYTF. The J gene is TRBJ1-2, the V gene TRBV6-5; 8 bases fit TRBD1. The V and J ends lost 7 bases and 7 bases, in that order; junction bases with no gene match: 8. This CDR3 has 13 residues. Germline V gives CDR1 MNHEY, CDR2 SVGAGI.

The V gene is TRBV30, the J gene TRBJ2-2; no firm D call. This CDR3 spans 13 amino acids. CDR1 and CDR2 (germline): GTSNPN, SVGIG (reference sequence). V lost 3 bases, J lost 6 bases, and 11 bases lay in between. The CDR3 coding sequence is TGTGCCTGGAGGGTGATCGGAGCCGGGGAGCTGTTTTTT. This sequence encodes CAWRVIGAGELFF.

The chain carries TRBV5-4 and TRBJ2-1, with TRBD2 identical over 10 bases. CDR1 and CDR2 from the germline V gene are SGHNT and YYREEE (reference sequence). The trim removed 0 bases at V and 8 bases at J, leaving 2 bases unmatched. The CDR3 runs to 14 residues. This chain's CDR3 is CASSLASGSDEQFF. CDR3 nucleotides: TGTGCCAGCAGCTTGGCTAGCGGGAGCGATGAGCAGTTCTTC.

This clone was seen a handful of times. J is TRBJ1-1 and V is TRBV10-3, with D tentatively TRBD1 (5 bases). The CDR3 sequence is 14 residues long. Germline CDR1 ENHRY, CDR2 SYGVKD. V was trimmed by 3 bases and J by 2 bases, leaving 10 bases between them. The CDR3 region has the DNA TGTGCCATCAGTGAATGGGGCTCCAACACTGAAGCTTTCTTT. Its translation is CAISEWGSNTEAFF.

The rearrangement uses TRBV10-3 and TRBJ2-7; 8 bases agree with TRBD2. The CDR3 is 13 amino acids. Germline assignment: CDR1 ENHRY and CDR2 SYGVKD. CDR3 region: CATSGRSSYEQYF. CDR3 nucleotide sequence: TGTGCTACCAGCGGGAGAAGCTCCTACGAGCAGTACTTC.

The rearrangement joins TRBV18 to TRBJ2-3, with D maybe TRBD2 (6 bases). The CDR3 contains 16 residues. Deletions cut 1 base from V and 0 bases from J, with 11 bases between. The germline V gene has CDR1 KGHSH and CDR2 LQKENI. The DNA for the CDR3 is TGTGCCAGCTCACCACTCCGGAGGGGAAGCACAGATACGCAGTATTTT. Translated, it gives CASSPLRRGSTDTQYF.

V gene TRBV21-1 combines with J gene TRBJ2-3; the D segment call TRBD1 is taken from the table without a DNA check. TRBV21-1 is marked as a pseudogene. CDR3 length: 13 residues. CDR3 bases: TGTGCCAGCAACGGGACAGGGTCTGCTACGCAGTATTTT. It codes for CASNGTGSATQYF.

J is TRBJ1-1 and V is TRBV27; D unresolved. Trimming cost V 2 bases and J 7 bases, with 11 bases left between them. This CDR3 has 13 residues. Germline lookup yields CDR1 MNHEY and CDR2 SMNVEV (reference sequence). The CDR3 DNA sequence: TGTGCCAGCAGTTTACTGGAGACGGATGAAGCTTTCTTT. It specifies CASSLLETDEAFF.

In nucleotides, the CDR3 is TGCGCCAGCAGCCAAGATCGTTGGCAGGGAGGCACTGAAGCTTTCTTT. It encodes CASSQDRWQGGTEAFF. V and J are TRBV4-1 and TRBJ1-1; tentatively, D is TRBD1 (5 bases). Germline V gene lookup returns CDR1 MGHRA and CDR2 YSYEKL. The CDR3 sequence is 16 residues long. V was shortened by 0 bases and J by 4 bases, with 15 bases between the two germline ends.

V is TRBV18 and J is TRBJ1-3, with D hard to call. The V end was cut by 5 bases, the J end by 0 bases, with 11 bases between. Germline loops: CDR1 KGHSH, CDR2 LQKENI. The CDR3 totals 15 residues. The CDR3 here is CASSLRAGSGNTIYF. CDR3 in DNA: TGTGCCAGCTCATTACGGGCAGGCTCTGGAAACACCATATATTTT.

V usage is TRBV5-4 and J usage is TRBJ2-7, with D tentatively TRBD1 or TRBD2 (5 bases each). The CDR3 has 16 residues. Germline V CDR1 and CDR2: SGHNT, YYREEE (reference sequence). V was trimmed by 1 base and J by 3 bases, leaving 17 bases between them. CDR3 DNA sequence: TGTGCCAGCAGCTTGTTTAGAGGGACCTTGAACTACGAGCAGTACTTC. This encodes CASSLFRGTLNYEQYF.

The V call is TRBV10-2, the J call TRBJ1-2; TRBD1 is a possible D gene (6 bases). Germline CDR1 WSHSY, CDR2 SAAADI. The V end lost 7 bases, the J end lost 2 bases, and 14 bases lay between the germline ends. The length of the CDR3 is 14 residues. The CDR3 loop is CASMPPGENYGYTF. CDR3 nucleotides: TGCGCCAGCATGCCCCCAGGGGAAAACTATGGCTACACCTTC.